Below, one T cell receptor beta chain is given with its context. Its target is not known. The entry originates in a study of vaccination effects on CD4 cells after COVID-19. Study-level background: BNT162b2 vaccine or mRNA-1273 vaccine was given to participants in two doses.

Antigen-specific CD4+ T cells were expanded (with viral peptide pools) by the ViraFEST assay ahead of sequencing. Researchers isolated CD4+ T cells once approximately eleven days of culture had elapsed. Nucleocapsid antibodies stayed negative before and after vaccination, showing no earlier SARS-CoV-2 infection. Study-level points and caveats: Marked clonal contraction was seen late after vaccination (in both infection- and vaccine-induced clones).

Per the germline V gene, CDR1 is LNHDA and CDR2 is SQIVND (reference sequence). V dropped 7 bases and J dropped 8 bases, with 17 bases sitting between them. This CDR3 has 13 amino acids. Method: immunoSEQ multiplex PCR; TCRdb's copy keeps in-frame clones and lacks some. The sample lists 27,000 or so clones; around 75% were seen once. The rearrangement uses TRBV19 and TRBJ1-1; the D gene is possibly TRBD1 (5 bases). The TCR originated in a human donor who received a COVID-19 vaccine. The sample here was CD4+ T cells from PBMCs cultured with HCoV-NL63 spike peptides, taken before COVID-19 vaccination. Written as DNA, the CDR3 is TGTGCCAGTACCCCCCTCCCGGGGGGGGAAGCTTTCTTT. Residues: CASTPLPGGEAFF. The full variable domain, rest sourced from reference TRBV19 and TRBJ1-1, is DGGITQSPKYLFRKEGQNVTLSCEQNLNHDAMYWYRQDPGQGLRLIYYSQIVNDFQKGDIAEGYSVSREKKESFPLTVTSAQKNPTAFYLCASTPLPGGEAFFGQGTRLTVV.